A selection of T cell receptor beta chains follows, all from one sample in a study of CD4 T cells in relation to SARS-CoV-2 and coronaviruses. The protocol was immunoSEQ multiplex PCR, while the TCRdb copy is restricted to in-frame clones and leaves out a portion. The sample records around 25,000 clones, about 80% being singletons. No antigen is known for these receptors. Sample: CD4+ T cells from PBMCs, cultured in vitro. The receptor set was obtained from a human donor in good health. Each CDR3 is given with its conserved first and last residue. Fields, in order: D gene, V gene, clone size, J gene, CDR3 protein, CDR3 DNA. D genes are given only for firm matches. The size entry is marked missing in some rows and otherwise reads once, few, many or a size class.

D: -; V: TRBV30; size: -; J: TRBJ2-1; CDR3: CAWSVPGDEQFF; DNA: TGTGCCTGGAGTGTACCAGGTGATGAGCAGTTCTTC
D: -; V: TRBV29-1; size: few; J: TRBJ2-7; CDR3: CSVGGAGSNEQYF; DNA: TGCAGCGTTGGGGGGGCGGGATCCAACGAGCAGTACTTC
D: -; V: TRBV11-1; size: -; J: TRBJ2-3; CDR3: CASSRSTDTQYF; DNA: TGTGCCAGCAGTCGAAGTACAGATACGCAGTATTTT
D: TRBD1; V: TRBV9; size: -; J: TRBJ2-7; CDR3: CASSARQGPYEQYF; DNA: TGTGCCAGCAGCGCAAGACAGGGTCCCTACGAGCAGTACTTC
D: -; V: TRBV19; size: -; J: TRBJ1-1; CDR3: CASSAGLNTEAFF; DNA: TGTGCCAGTAGCGCGGGTTTGAACACTGAAGCTTTCTTT
D: -; V: TRBV5-1; size: -; J: TRBJ2-7; CDR3: CASARDTFYEQYF; DNA: TGCGCCAGCGCGCGGGACACTTTCTACGAGCAGTACTTC
D: TRBD1; V: TRBV30; size: -; J: TRBJ1-1; CDR3: CAWSVGAGGGFTEAFF; DNA: TGTGCCTGGAGTGTAGGGGCAGGGGGCGGTTTTACTGAAGCTTTCTTT
D: -; V: TRBV21-1; size: few; J: TRBJ1-3; CDR3: CASTRQGGWNTIYF; DNA: TGTGCCAGCACCAGACAGGGCGGGTGGAACACCATATATTTT
D: TRBD1; V: TRBV5-1; size: -; J: TRBJ1-4; CDR3: CASRYAGTGRVGGKLFF; DNA: TGCGCCAGCAGATACGCCGGGACAGGTCGCGTAGGTGGAAAACTGTTTTTT
D: -; V: TRBV5-1; size: -; J: TRBJ1-4; CDR3: CASSLDGAVSNEKLFF; DNA: TGCGCCAGCAGCTTGGACGGGGCGGTTTCTAATGAAAAACTGTTTTTT
D: TRBD2; V: TRBV5-1; size: -; J: TRBJ2-2; CDR3: CASSLGPSGATGELFF; DNA: TGCGCCAGCAGCTTGGGGCCTAGCGGTGCCACCGGGGAGCTGTTTTTT
D: -; V: TRBV12-5; size: -; J: TRBJ1-1; CDR3: CASGLVLRQDLMNTEAFF; DNA: TGTGCTAGTGGTTTGGTACTGAGACAGGACCTCATGAACACTGAAGCTTTCTTT
D: TRBD1; V: TRBV11-2; size: -; J: TRBJ1-2; CDR3: CASRTVQGARGYTF; DNA: TGTGCCAGCAGGACCGTACAGGGGGCACGTGGCTACACCTTC
D: TRBD1; V: TRBV28; size: -; J: TRBJ2-2; CDR3: CASGQANTGELFF; DNA: TGTGCCAGTGGACAGGCGAACACCGGGGAGCTGTTTTTT
D: -; V: TRBV28; size: -; J: TRBJ2-5; CDR3: CASSPTSGGTSETQYF; DNA: TGTGCCAGCAGTCCCACGTCGGGCGGGACGAGCGAGACCCAGTACTTC
D: TRBD1; V: TRBV28; size: -; J: TRBJ2-7; CDR3: CASTDRAYEQYF; DNA: TGTGCCAGCACCGACAGGGCCTACGAGCAGTACTTC
D: -; V: TRBV3-1/TRBV3-2; size: -; J: TRBJ1-6; CDR3: CASSQRTALLTYNSPLHF; DNA: TGTGCCAGCAGCCAAAGGACAGCCCTTTTGACCTATAATTCACCCCTCCACTTT
D: TRBD2; V: TRBV7-6; size: -; J: TRBJ2-3; CDR3: CASSLRLAGDEDTQYF; DNA: TGTGCCAGCAGCCTCAGACTAGCGGGAGATGAAGATACGCAGTATTTT
D: -; V: TRBV5-5; size: -; J: TRBJ2-2; CDR3: CASSLDLGVTGELFF; DNA: TGTGCCAGCAGCTTGGATCTCGGGGTCACCGGGGAGCTGTTTTTT
D: TRBD1; V: TRBV10-3; size: -; J: TRBJ2-7; CDR3: CAINTGTGGYEQYF; DNA: TGTGCCATCAATACCGGGACAGGGGGCTACGAGCAGTACTTC
D: TRBD2; V: TRBV20-1; size: -; J: TRBJ2-7; CDR3: CSASRLAGLGYEQYF; DNA: TGCAGTGCTAGTCGGCTAGCGGGATTAGGCTACGAGCAGTACTTC
D: -; V: TRBV7-2; size: -; J: TRBJ1-6; CDR3: CASSRTERTPLHF; DNA: TGTGCCAGCAGCCGGACGGAACGGACCCCCCTCCACTTT
D: -; V: TRBV5-4; size: -; J: TRBJ2-1; CDR3: CASSFMGQGSYNEQFF; DNA: TGTGCCAGCAGCTTTATGGGGCAGGGGTCCTACAATGAGCAGTTCTTC
D: -; V: TRBV30; size: -; J: TRBJ1-6; CDR3: CAWSTANSPLHF; DNA: TGTGCCTGGAGTACAGCGAATTCACCCCTCCACTTT
D: TRBD1; V: TRBV4-2; size: -; J: TRBJ2-2; CDR3: CASSQVGLLGGANTGELFF; DNA: TGTGCCAGCAGCCAAGTCGGGTTGCTAGGGGGCGCGAACACCGGGGAGCTGTTTTTT
D: TRBD1; V: TRBV6-5; size: -; J: TRBJ1-2; CDR3: CASGRDRLNYGYTF; DNA: TGTGCCAGCGGGCGGGACAGGTTGAACTATGGCTACACCTTC
D: -; V: TRBV28; size: few; J: TRBJ2-7; CDR3: CASSAPGLTYEQYF; DNA: TGTGCCAGCAGTGCCCCGGGACTGACTTACGAGCAGTACTTC
D: -; V: TRBV19; size: -; J: TRBJ1-1; CDR3: CASRGGFTEAFF; DNA: TGTGCCAGCAGGGGCGGGTTCACTGAAGCTTTCTTT
D: -; V: TRBV18; size: -; J: TRBJ1-6; CDR3: CASSPGVSNSPLHF; DNA: TGTGCCAGCTCACCAGGGGTCAGTAATTCACCCCTCCACTTT
D: TRBD2; V: TRBV24-1; size: -; J: TRBJ2-1; CDR3: CATSDSGSGGYNEQFF; DNA: TGTGCCACCAGTGATAGCGGGAGCGGGGGGTACAATGAGCAGTTCTTC
D: -; V: TRBV24-1; size: -; J: TRBJ2-2; CDR3: CATSDVGGANTGELFF; DNA: TGTGCCACCAGTGATGTTGGGGGAGCGAACACCGGGGAGCTGTTTTTT
D: -; V: TRBV18; size: few; J: TRBJ1-5; CDR3: CASSPPGNQPQHF; DNA: TGTGCCAGCTCACCACCCGGTAATCAGCCCCAGCATTTT
D: TRBD2; V: TRBV3-1/TRBV3-2; size: -; J: TRBJ2-7; CDR3: CASSQTSGRAYEQYF; DNA: TGTGCCAGCAGCCAGACTAGCGGGAGAGCCTACGAGCAGTACTTC
D: -; V: TRBV7-3; size: -; J: TRBJ2-5; CDR3: CASSFDEREEEETQYF; DNA: TGTGCCAGCAGCTTCGATGAGAGGGAGGAGGAAGAGACCCAGTACTTC
D: -; V: TRBV10-3; size: few; J: TRBJ1-5; CDR3: CAISDSLNNQPQHF; DNA: TGTGCCATCTCGGACAGCCTAAACAATCAGCCCCAGCATTTT
D: -; V: TRBV28; size: few; J: TRBJ2-7; CDR3: CASRLPPGEQYF; DNA: TGTGCCAGCCGACTGCCCCCTGGGGAGCAGTACTTC
D: -; V: TRBV2; size: once; J: TRBJ1-1; CDR3: CASSEGGTEAFF; DNA: TGTGCCAGCAGTGAGGGAGGGACTGAAGCTTTCTTT
D: -; V: TRBV21-1; size: -; J: TRBJ1-3; CDR3: CASSISPFSGNTIYF; DNA: TGTGCCAGCAGCATAAGCCCATTCTCTGGAAACACCATATATTTT
D: TRBD1; V: TRBV3-1/TRBV3-2; size: -; J: TRBJ1-2; CDR3: CASSQERDRGGYTF; DNA: TGTGCCAGCAGCCAAGAGAGGGACAGGGGTGGCTACACCTTC
D: TRBD1; V: TRBV19; size: -; J: TRBJ2-7; CDR3: CASSKTGTASYEQYF; DNA: TGTGCCAGTAGTAAAACCGGGACAGCCTCCTACGAGCAGTACTTC